The source of this TCR beta chain is a study of beta chain features in type 1 diabetes (dated by TCRdb to 2016 to 2019). Some background on the complete study: Mean age, gender distribution, total cell number and subset yield were not different between patients and healthy donors. Across all samples, about 110 million sorted cells were examined, and cell number per subset correlated strongly with RNA yield. In the study, recently diagnosed type 1 diabetes patients and matched healthy donors were compared on the TCRB repertoires of their sorted circulating CD4+ T cell subsets. Regulatory and stem cell-like memory subsets were isolated from only 8 patients and about eight healthy donors, whereas naive and central memory subsets came from all 30 or so donors. On the study overall, not on this receptor specifically: Because cDNA was sequenced instead of genomic DNA, activated cells with high expression could be over-represented, although the groups did not differ in activation or CD3 levels. In all four CD4+ subsets, TCRB CDR3 length was moderately but significantly shorter in type 1 diabetes patients. HLA sub-analyses involved small numbers of individuals, so any influence of HLA type on TCRB rearrangement remained unresolved. Naive, central memory and regulatory TCRB repertoires appeared to be more alike among patients than among healthy donors. Shorter templates might have been favored by PCR, but patient and control samples were amplified and corrected together, so both groups would have been affected equally by any skew. Fewer insertions and more nucleotide deletions at VDJ recombination sites were observed in patients with type 1 diabetes, implying thymic rearrangement abnormalities.

Each donor gave one peripheral blood draw, averaging approximately 110 mL, which was collected into heparinised tubes. Naive, central memory, regulatory and stem cell-like memory CD4+ T cells were sorted on a BD FACSAria II using a panel including CD45RO, CCR7, CD25, CD127, CD95 and CD27. A purity above 98% was achieved for all sorted populations. Right away, PBMCs were isolated by Lymphoprep density gradient centrifugation and were stained directly, with no culture step. So that batch effects would be minimized, each experiment stained and sorted samples in pairs, pairing one healthy donor with one patient. A remark on this clone: Its antigen is unknown. Within one base of it there is no much larger clone, and no base qualities were kept. The same CDR3 arises from other DNA sequences in this sample as well.

The High Capacity cDNA Reverse Transcription Kit was used to reverse transcribe all of the isolated RNA, meaning that expressed TCRB transcripts were what got sequenced. Naive, central memory and regulatory T cell samples underwent deep immunoSEQ sequencing, averaging around 4 million total reads per sample. Sorted cells were lysed in RLT buffer, and RNA was extracted using DNase-treated RNeasy Micro or Mini kits according to cell number. Each cell subset was processed on its own to prevent cross-contamination, while patient and healthy donor samples were processed together. The immunoSEQ multiplex PCR was used to amplify TCRB sequences from cDNA, generating 87-bp fragments that spanned the CDR3 region. The amplicons were sequenced using the Illumina HiSeq platform. Concerning the study's data processing: Synthetic template baselines were used to correct PCR bias computationally, reads within Hamming distance 2 were collapsed, and singletons that could not be merged were discarded. By aligning reads against IMGT, V, D and J genes, CDR3 length, and insertions or deletions at six rearrangement sites were assigned. Clonotype counts were normalized to sorted cell number within each subset before computing true diversity and Gini coefficients with the tcR R package. Repertoire sharing was quantified using the overlap coefficient calculated on TCRB nucleotide sequences. Out-of-frame TCRB sequences from naive cells were analyzed to stand in for the pre-selection repertoire. The source is immuneACCESS, and TCRdb retained only in-frame sequences with V and J called. Part of the clones is not carried over; for the studies checked, unresolved V genes explain less than half of this, and the remainder is unexplained. V and J calls and clone size are given by that table; D and trimming were obtained from the DNA. The sample has about 160,000 clones on record, around 63% of them singletons. The ten largest account for about 0.081% of the sample.

The TCR originated in a young man with type 1 diabetes. Sequenced: naive CD4+ T cells from blood. What the cell subset or site label conveys for this sample: true naive CD4+ T cells.

The CDR3 is CAWSPSYEQYF. The nucleotide sequence reads TGTGCCTGGAGCCCTTCCTACGAGCAGTACTTC. This receptor chain uses TRBV30 and TRBJ2-7; the D gene cannot be named for sure. V and J lose 3 bases and 1 base, and a span of 4 bases separates them. CDR1 and CDR2, per the germline V gene (reference sequence), are GTSNPN and SVGIG. The CDR3 contains 11 residues, cysteine and phenylalanine counted. The only DNA kept is the CDR3, 33 bases in frame from the first base.